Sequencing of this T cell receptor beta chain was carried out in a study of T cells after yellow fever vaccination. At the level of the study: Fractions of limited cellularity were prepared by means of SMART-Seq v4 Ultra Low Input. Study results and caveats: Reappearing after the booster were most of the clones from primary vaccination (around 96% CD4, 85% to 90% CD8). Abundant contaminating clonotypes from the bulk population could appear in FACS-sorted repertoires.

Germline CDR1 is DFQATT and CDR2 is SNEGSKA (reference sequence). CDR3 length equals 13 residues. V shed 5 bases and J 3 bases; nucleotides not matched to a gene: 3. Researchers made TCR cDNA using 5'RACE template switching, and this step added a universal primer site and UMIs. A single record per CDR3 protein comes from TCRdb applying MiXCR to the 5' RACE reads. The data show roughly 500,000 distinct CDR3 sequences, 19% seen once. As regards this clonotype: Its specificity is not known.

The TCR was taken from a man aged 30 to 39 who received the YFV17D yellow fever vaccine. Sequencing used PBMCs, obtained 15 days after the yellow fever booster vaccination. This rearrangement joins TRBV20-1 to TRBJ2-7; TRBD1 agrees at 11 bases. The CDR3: CSAPGQGDYEQYF. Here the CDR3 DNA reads TGCAGTGCTCCGGGACAGGGGGACTACGAGCAGTACTTC.